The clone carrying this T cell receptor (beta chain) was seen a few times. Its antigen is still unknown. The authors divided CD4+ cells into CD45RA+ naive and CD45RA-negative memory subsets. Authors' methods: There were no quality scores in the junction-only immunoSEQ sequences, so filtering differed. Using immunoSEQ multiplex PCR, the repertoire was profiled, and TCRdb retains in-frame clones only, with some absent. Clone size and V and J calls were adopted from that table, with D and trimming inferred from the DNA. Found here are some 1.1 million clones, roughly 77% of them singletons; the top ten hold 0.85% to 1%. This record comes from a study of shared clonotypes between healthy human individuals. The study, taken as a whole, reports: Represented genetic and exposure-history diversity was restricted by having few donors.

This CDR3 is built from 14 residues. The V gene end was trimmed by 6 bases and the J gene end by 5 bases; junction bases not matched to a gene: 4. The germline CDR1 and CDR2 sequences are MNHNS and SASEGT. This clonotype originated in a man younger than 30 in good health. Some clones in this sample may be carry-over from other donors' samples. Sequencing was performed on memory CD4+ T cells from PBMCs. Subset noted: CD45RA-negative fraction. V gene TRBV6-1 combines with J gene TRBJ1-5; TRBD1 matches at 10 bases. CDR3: CASSQGTGDQPQHF. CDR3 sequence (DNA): TGTGCCAGCAGCCAAGGGACAGGGGATCAGCCCCAGCATTTT.